This T cell receptor (beta chain) stems from a study of shared clonotypes between healthy human individuals (dated by TCRdb to 2018 to 2020). For the wider study: The cohort included three men and a couple of women between 18 and 49 years of age. For each donor, CD4 naive and CD4 memory were each run on three plates, CD8 naive on two plates, and CD8 memory on one plate. To estimate repertoire size and how much clonotype sharing occurs between individuals, the study deeply sequenced the blood TCR repertoires of 5 or 6 healthy adults. To increase sequencing depth and limit assay-specific biases, TCR repertoire library preparation and sequencing were carried out by different laboratories using diverse techniques. Each donor's leukapheresis produced roughly between about 0.9 and 9.5 billion PBMCs.

Reading the germline V gene (reference sequence) gives CDR1 SEHNR and CDR2 FQNEAQ. The CDR3 runs 16 residues from the cysteine to the phenylalanine. Only the CDR3 DNA stays, 48 bases, in frame from base 1. Trimming takes 3 bases off V and 5 bases off J; junction bases not matched to a gene: 11. Details on this clone: Its antigen specificity is not known. Per-base qualities were not stored, and no clone one base away is much larger.

Broad study findings and their caveats: Pairwise subsampling indicated that sequencing depth was expected to affect the degree of clonotype sharing among donors. Even with the large sequencing depth, rarefaction of the sorted-subset datasets indicated that sequencing was incomplete. Naive subsets generally had larger estimated clonotype richness than memory subsets did. Compared with non-shared clonotypes, the clonotypes found in all four sorted-subset donors had higher generation probabilities. Across four donors, about 4.5% of naive CD4, roughly 3.5% of naive CD8, roughly 2.3% of memory CD4, and approximately 0.4% of memory CD8 clonotypes were shared. Because the study included a small number of donors, the genetic and exposure-history diversity represented was limited. Only blood was sampled, and tissue TCR repertoires likely differ from those in blood.

CD8 naive samples consisted of CD45RO-negative cells that were positively selected for CCR7, yielding a CD45RA+CCR7+ population without TemRA cells. The donors were healthy, HIV-negative adults with no recently reported acute infections or vaccinations. All donors were Caucasian adults living in Nashville, Tennessee, USA. After blood collection by leukapheresis, PBMCs were isolated using Ficoll-Histopaque density gradient centrifugation and then cryopreserved in the vapor phase of liquid nitrogen. Purity and quantity of every magnetically sorted T cell population were checked by analytical flow cytometry. Genomic DNA was isolated from every sorted fraction and measured by UV absorbance on a Nanodrop 2000c. Using the deep immunoSEQ assay, TCR CDR3 regions were amplified from genomic DNA by multiplex PCR. Extracted genomic DNA from each cell subset was distributed evenly across all wells of several immunoSEQ 96-well plates, and each plate was treated as a replicate. For sorted subsets, each replicate PCR was loaded with 200 to 250 ng genomic DNA, equivalent to 30,000 or so T cell genomes. Purified libraries were measured with a Qubit 3.0 fluorometer, size-checked on a Bioanalyzer 2100, and measured again with the KAPA Library Quantification kit. Every immunoSEQ 96-well plate was sequenced on a separate single-read 150-cycle Illumina NextSeq 550 flow cell. The source study handled its data this way. Because the immunoSEQ output included only junctional sequences and no quality scores, the filtering could not be the same as the filtering used for full-length reads. Sequences were annotated with PyIR, a Python wrapper for IgBLAST v1.9, using IMGT germline references to assign V/J genes and CDR3. Reads were filtered out if the reads had weak V/J assignments (E-value above 1e-6), no CDR3, stop codons, out-of-frame junctions, or ambiguous translated residues. V3J clonotypes were defined by identical inferred V gene, J gene, and CDR3 amino acid sequence. Percentage overlap between repertoires was computed as shared unique clonotypes divided by the size of the smaller repertoire. Three approaches were used to assess repertoire richness: RTK rarefaction, the Chao1 estimator, and Recon v2.1 estimates of unobserved clonotypes. OLGA was used to compute generation probabilities for all TCRbeta clonotypes that the gDNA method yielded from four donors. TCRdb carries this immuneACCESS record with in-frame sequences only. Its versions omit some clonotypes, under half of them owing to an unresolved V gene in the studies checked, with the rest unexplained. That table gives V, J and clone size, and the DNA gave D and trimming. This sample is represented by just over 2,000,000 clones; approximately 95% of them were singletons. The ten largest make up 0.9% to 1.4% of the sample.

Sequences were obtained from naive CD8+ T cells sorted from blood. The cell subset or site label on this specimen signifies: CD45RA+CCR7+. This clonotype was sampled from a man aged 18 to 29 in good health. The sequence links TRBV7-9 to TRBJ1-2; a stretch of 8 junction bases matches TRBD1. The nucleotide sequence is TGTGCCAGCAGCTTGACTTTACAGGGGGGACTATATGGCTACACCTTC. It is translated as CASSLTLQGGLYGYTF.